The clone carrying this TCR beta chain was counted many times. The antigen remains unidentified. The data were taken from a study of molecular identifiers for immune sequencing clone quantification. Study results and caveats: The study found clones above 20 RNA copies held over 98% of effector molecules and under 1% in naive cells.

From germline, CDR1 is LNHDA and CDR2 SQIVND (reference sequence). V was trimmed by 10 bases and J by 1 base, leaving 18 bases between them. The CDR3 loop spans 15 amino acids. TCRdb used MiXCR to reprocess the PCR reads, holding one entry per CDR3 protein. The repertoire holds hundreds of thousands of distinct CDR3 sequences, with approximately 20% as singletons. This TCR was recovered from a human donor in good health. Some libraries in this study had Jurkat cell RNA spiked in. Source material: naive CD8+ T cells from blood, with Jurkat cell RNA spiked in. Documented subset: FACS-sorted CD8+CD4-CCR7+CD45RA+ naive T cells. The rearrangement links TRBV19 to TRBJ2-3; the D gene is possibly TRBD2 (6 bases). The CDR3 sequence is CATKPREEGTDTQYF. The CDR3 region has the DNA TGTGCCACCAAACCCAGGGAGGAGGGCACAGATACGCAGTATTTT.